At least ten counts were recorded for the clone carrying this TCR beta chain. This specimen comes from a study of spatial heterogeneity in lung cancer. Across the whole study: Sequencing covered available follow-up PBMC samples collected a median of around two years after resection.

Stated time point: blood at routine non-recurrence follow-up after resection. Every individual TCR cDNA molecule carried its own unique molecular identifier, which allowed correction of PCR and sequencing errors. TCRdb itself ran the 5' RACE reads through MiXCR, one entry per CDR3 protein. The sample lists over 85,000 distinct CDR3 sequences; roughly a fifth were seen once. CDR3 length: 16 residues. The germline gives CDR1 GTSNPN, CDR2 SVGIG (reference sequence). Trimming took 0 bases from V and 1 from J, leaving 13 bases between them. The clonotype was recovered from a male donor with early-stage non-small cell lung cancer. Source: PBMCs, taken at follow-up. The rearrangement links TRBV30 to TRBJ1-5; D remains ambiguous. In nucleotides, the CDR3 is TGTGCCTGGAGTGTAGCCGAGACCCACAGCAATCAGCCCCAGCATTTT. It translates to CAWSVAETHSNQPQHF.